The rows below give T cell receptor beta chains drawn from one sample of a study of blood T cell repertoires in COVID-19. Data came from immunoSEQ multiplex PCR; TCRdb stores just in-frame clones and leaves some out. The repertoire holds 120,000 or so clones, 75% to 90% seen once, with about 4.5% in the top ten. Sample: peripheral blood. All receptors derive from a man in his forties with acute or convalescent COVID-19. Both conserved end residues are part of each CDR3. Each record gives: D gene, V gene, J gene, clone size, CDR3 protein, CDR3 DNA. A D gene is named only where the DNA matches it firmly. The size field is filled for only some rows; it gives once, few, many or a size class.

>NA|TRBV5-1|TRBJ1-1|NA
CASSFGARVETEAFF
TGCGCCAGCAGCTTTGGAGCCAGGGTTGAAACTGAAGCTTTCTTT
>TRBD2|TRBV2|TRBJ2-1|NA
CASSRGGRPNEQFF
TGTGCCAGCAGTCGGGGGGGCCGGCCCAATGAGCAGTTCTTC
>NA|TRBV18|TRBJ2-7|NA
CASSLDSYEQYF
TGTGCCAGCTCGCTAGACAGCTACGAGCAGTACTTC
>TRBD1|TRBV28|TRBJ1-4|NA
CASSSAGGARVVKLFF
TGTGCCAGCAGCTCGGCAGGGGGCGCAAGGGTGGTAAAACTGTTTTTT
>TRBD1|TRBV3-1/TRBV3-2|TRBJ2-7|NA
CASSQMRTGADEQYF
TGTGCCAGCAGCCAAATGAGGACAGGGGCTGATGAGCAGTACTTC
>TRBD1|TRBV27|TRBJ2-7|few
CASSRQGAIASLSHEQYF
TGTGCCAGCAGTCGACAGGGGGCTATTGCTTCCTTGTCCCACGAGCAGTACTTC
>NA|TRBV6-2/TRBV6-3|TRBJ1-2|once
CASSYSSGYTF
TGTGCCAGCAGTTACTCGAGTGGCTACACCTTC
>TRBD1|TRBV6-5|TRBJ1-5|NA
CASSPDRGYNQPQHF
TGTGCCAGCAGCCCGGACAGGGGATATAATCAGCCCCAGCATTTT
>TRBD1|TRBV5-4|TRBJ1-4|NA
CASSSANRGRGANEKLFF
TGTGCCAGCAGCTCAGCAAACAGGGGGCGCGGTGCTAATGAAAAACTGTTTTTT
>NA|TRBV5-1|TRBJ2-3|NA
CASSLGAGTRTDTQYF
TGCGCCAGCAGCTTGGGGGCCGGGACACGCACAGATACGCAGTATTTT
>TRBD1|TRBV30|TRBJ2-5|NA
CAWTTGTGGQETQYF
TGTGCCTGGACTACCGGGACAGGGGGCCAAGAGACCCAGTACTTC
>TRBD2|TRBV11-3|TRBJ2-1|NA
CASSIRDGLGEQFF
TGTGCCAGCAGCATCCGGGACGGACTAGGCGAGCAGTTCTTC
>NA|TRBV12-3/TRBV12-4|TRBJ1-3|NA
CASSFDSRNTIYF
TGTGCCAGCAGTTTTGACAGCCGAAACACCATATATTTT
>NA|TRBV11-2|TRBJ2-7|NA
CASSDPGQTIYEQYF
TGTGCCAGCAGCGACCCGGGACAAACAATCTACGAGCAGTACTTC
>NA|TRBV12-3/TRBV12-4|TRBJ1-2|NA
CASRPAAPYGYTF
TGTGCCAGCAGGCCCGCGGCTCCCTATGGCTACACCTTC
>TRBD2|TRBV6-5|TRBJ2-1|NA
CASSYGTSGGKQFF
TGTGCCAGCAGTTATGGGACTAGCGGGGGTAAGCAGTTCTTC
>NA|TRBV6-1|TRBJ1-5|NA
CASSEREPQHF
TGTGCCAGCAGTGAACGGGAGCCCCAGCATTTT
>NA|TRBV30|TRBJ2-7|once
CAWTGDTTGEQYF
TGTGCCTGGACCGGGGACACCACGGGAGAGCAGTACTTC
>NA|TRBV18|TRBJ2-7|NA
CASSPLGQPYEQYF
TGTGCCAGCTCACCCCTTGGACAGCCCTACGAGCAGTACTTC
>NA|TRBV19|TRBJ1-5|NA
CASSIRGRNQPQHF
TGTGCCAGTAGTATTAGGGGCCGCAATCAGCCCCAGCATTTT
>TRBD2|TRBV5-1|TRBJ2-5|NA
CASSLGTSPWGETQYF
TGCGCCAGCAGCTTGGGGACTAGCCCCTGGGGGGAGACCCAGTACTTC
>NA|TRBV6-5|TRBJ1-2|NA
CASSQPGRAGDGYTF
TGTGCCAGCAGTCAACCTGGCAGGGCGGGAGATGGCTACACCTTC
>NA|TRBV4-3|TRBJ1-1|NA
CASSQDGRGTEAFF
TGCGCCAGCAGCCAAGATGGTAGGGGCACTGAAGCTTTCTTT
>NA|TRBV7-7|TRBJ1-3|NA
CASSLSPGVASGNTIYF
TGTGCTAGCAGCTTATCCCCAGGGGTGGCCTCTGGAAACACCATATATTTT
>TRBD2|TRBV9|TRBJ2-1|NA
CASSGEGWNEQFF
TGTGCCAGCTCGGGGGAGGGCTGGAATGAGCAGTTCTTC
>NA|TRBV3-1/TRBV3-2|TRBJ1-1|NA
CASSQETLFHTEAFF
TGTGCCAGCAGCCAAGAAACTCTTTTCCACACTGAAGCTTTCTTT
>NA|TRBV3-1/TRBV3-2|TRBJ2-3|NA
CASSQADSRSPDTQYF
TGTGCCAGCAGCCAAGCTGATTCCAGATCCCCAGATACGCAGTATTTT
>NA|TRBV7-2|TRBJ1-4|NA
CASSLWHNEKLFF
TGTGCCAGCAGCTTATGGCATAATGAAAAACTGTTTTTT
>NA|TRBV7-9|TRBJ2-3|NA
CASSLVSMTDTQYF
TGTGCCAGCAGCTTAGTTAGTATGACAGATACGCAGTATTTT
>TRBD2|TRBV7-8|TRBJ2-1|NA
CASSPLGGSVQFF
TGTGCCAGCAGCCCCCTGGGGGGGTCTGTTCAGTTCTTC
>TRBD1|TRBV6-5|TRBJ1-1|NA
CASSRQGMEAFF
TGTGCCAGCAGCCGACAGGGAATGGAGGCTTTCTTT
>TRBD1|TRBV11-2|TRBJ1-1|few
CASSWDRGPTEAFF
TGTGCCAGCAGTTGGGACAGGGGCCCCACTGAAGCTTTCTTT
>NA|TRBV6-2/TRBV6-3|TRBJ1-1|NA
CASSYSIGAQRMAEAFF
TGTGCCAGCAGTTACTCGATTGGGGCGCAAAGAATGGCTGAAGCTTTCTTT
>NA|TRBV12-3/TRBV12-4|TRBJ1-2|NA
CASSLGDTYGYTF
TGTGCCAGCAGTTTGGGGGACACGTATGGCTACACCTTC
>TRBD2|TRBV5-4|TRBJ2-3|NA
CASSSERGRAGTQYF
TGTGCCAGCAGCTCAGAGCGGGGCCGCGCCGGGACGCAGTATTTT
>TRBD1|TRBV3-1/TRBV3-2|TRBJ1-2|NA
CASSRGQGDGYTF
TGTGCCAGCAGCCGGGGACAGGGGGATGGCTACACCTTC
>NA|TRBV11-3|TRBJ2-5|NA
CASSTETQETQYF
TGTGCCAGCAGCACCGAAACTCAAGAGACCCAGTACTTC
>TRBD2|TRBV9|TRBJ2-5|NA
CASSSRTSGNQETQYF
TGTGCCAGCAGCTCCCGGACTAGCGGCAACCAAGAGACCCAGTACTTC
>NA|TRBV6-5|TRBJ1-6|NA
CASMQSNSPLHF
TGTGCCAGCATGCAGTCCAATTCACCCCTCCACTTT
>TRBD1|TRBV15|TRBJ1-1|NA
CATSRDRDRLNTEAFF
TGTGCCACCAGCAGAGATCGGGACAGATTGAACACTGAAGCTTTCTTT
>NA|TRBV5-5|TRBJ1-6|NA
CASSPPTLSGSPLHF
TGTGCCAGCAGCCCACCGACGCTGTCGGGGTCACCCCTCCACTTT
>NA|TRBV14|TRBJ2-7|NA
CASSQEYPTYEQYF
TGTGCCAGCAGCCAAGAATATCCTACCTACGAGCAGTACTTC
>TRBD1|TRBV27|TRBJ1-5|NA
CASSLSGQGGNQPQHF
TGTGCCAGCAGTTTATCCGGACAGGGAGGCAATCAGCCCCAGCATTTT
>TRBD1|TRBV30|TRBJ1-1|NA
CAGTPGQGDGTEAFF
TGTGCCGGGACCCCCGGACAGGGGGACGGCACTGAAGCTTTCTTT
>TRBD1|TRBV5-1|TRBJ2-4|NA
CASSLVTGGAKNIQYF
TGCGCCAGCAGCTTGGTTACAGGGGGTGCCAAAAACATTCAGTACTTC
>TRBD1|TRBV5-8|TRBJ1-1|NA
CASSLLTGGTEAFF
TGTGCCAGCAGCTTATTGACAGGGGGCACTGAAGCTTTCTTT
>TRBD1|TRBV2|TRBJ1-2|NA
CASRGQDLYGYTF
TGTGCCAGCAGGGGACAGGACCTCTATGGCTACACCTTC
>TRBD1|TRBV30|TRBJ2-7|NA
CAWDWTGGSDEQYF
TGTGCCTGGGACTGGACAGGGGGCTCCGACGAGCAGTACTTC
>NA|TRBV5-8|TRBJ2-7|few
CASSSSQGYEQYF
TGTGCCAGCAGCTCTTCCCAGGGCTACGAGCAGTACTTC
>NA|TRBV15|TRBJ1-2|NA
CATSRGGYGYTF
TGTGCCACCAGCAGGGGGGGCTATGGCTACACCTTC
>NA|TRBV7-3|TRBJ1-1|NA
CASSLGQSNTEAFF
TGTGCCAGCAGCCTCGGACAGTCGAACACTGAAGCTTTCTTT
>NA|TRBV7-9|TRBJ2-1|NA
CASSPGWGVVDEQFF
TGTGCCAGCAGCCCCGGGTGGGGGGTGGTAGATGAGCAGTTCTTC
>TRBD1|TRBV30|TRBJ2-7|NA
CAWGPGQPYEQYF
TGTGCCTGGGGACCGGGACAGCCCTACGAGCAGTACTTC
>NA|TRBV4-2|TRBJ2-3|few
CASSQESGVTDTQYF
TGTGCCAGCAGCCAAGAATCCGGGGTCACAGATACGCAGTATTTT